The sequence of this T cell receptor beta chain was determined in a study of Ad26.COV2.S vaccination and SARS-CoV-2 variants. Treatment given: over 15 received Ad26.COV2.S at low or high dose, single or two shots; about 5 received placebo; per-sample allocation not given. Sampling took place 63 days after the first vaccine or placebo injection. The table came from immunoSEQ multiplex PCR; TCRdb's copy has only in-frame clones and leaves some out. The top ten clones hold around 4.5% of a sample with 440,000 or so clones, about 90% of them seen once. Germline V lookup: CDR1 MNHEY, CDR2 SVGAGI. Trimming cost V 2 bases and J 3 bases, with 11 bases left between them. This CDR3 is built from 14 residues.

This chain joins TRBV6-5 and TRBJ2-7; perhaps D is TRBD1 or TRBD2 (5 bases each). The specimen comprised peripheral blood, sampled in a trial of Ad26.COV2.S vaccine versus placebo. This sequence originates from a person between 18 and 65 years old who received the Ad26.COV2.S COVID-19 vaccine or a placebo. CDR3 loop: CASSYGDLLYEQYF. CDR3 bases: TGTGCCAGCAGTTACGGGGACCTTCTCTACGAGCAGTACTTC.